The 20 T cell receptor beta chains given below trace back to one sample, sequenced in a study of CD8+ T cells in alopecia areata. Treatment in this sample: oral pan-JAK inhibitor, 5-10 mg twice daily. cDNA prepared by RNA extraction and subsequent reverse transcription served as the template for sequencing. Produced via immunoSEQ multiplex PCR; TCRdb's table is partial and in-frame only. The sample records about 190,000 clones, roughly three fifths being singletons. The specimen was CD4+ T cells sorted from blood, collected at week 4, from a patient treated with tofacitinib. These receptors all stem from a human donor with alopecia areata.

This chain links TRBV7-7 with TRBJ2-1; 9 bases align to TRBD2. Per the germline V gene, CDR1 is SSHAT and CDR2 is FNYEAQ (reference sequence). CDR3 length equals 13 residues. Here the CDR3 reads CASSSGIDNEQFF. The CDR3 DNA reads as TGTGCTAGCTCTAGCGGGATAGACAATGAGCAGTTCTTC.

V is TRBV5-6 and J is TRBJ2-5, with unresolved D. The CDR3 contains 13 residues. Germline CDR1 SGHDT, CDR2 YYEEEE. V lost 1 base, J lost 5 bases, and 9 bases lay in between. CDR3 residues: CASSLRMGETQYF. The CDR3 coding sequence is TGTGCCAGCAGCTTGCGTATGGGGGAGACCCAGTACTTC.

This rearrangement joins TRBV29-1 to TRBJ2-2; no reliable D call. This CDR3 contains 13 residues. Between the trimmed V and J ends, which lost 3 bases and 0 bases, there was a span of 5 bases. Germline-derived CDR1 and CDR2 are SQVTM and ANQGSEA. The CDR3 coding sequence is TGCAGCGTTGACTCCACGAACACCGGGGAGCTGTTTTTT. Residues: CSVDSTNTGELFF.

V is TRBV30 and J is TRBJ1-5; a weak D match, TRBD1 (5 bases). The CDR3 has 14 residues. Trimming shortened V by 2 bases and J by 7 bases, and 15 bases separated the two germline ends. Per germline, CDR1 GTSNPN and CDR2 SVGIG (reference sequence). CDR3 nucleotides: TGTGCCTGGAGTAGAACCGCCGGGGGGCAGCCCCAGCATTTT. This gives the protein CAWSRTAGGQPQHF.

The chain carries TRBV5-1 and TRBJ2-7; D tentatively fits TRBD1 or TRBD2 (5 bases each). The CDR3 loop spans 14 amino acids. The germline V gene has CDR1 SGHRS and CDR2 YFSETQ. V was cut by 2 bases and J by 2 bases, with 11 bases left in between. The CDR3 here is CASSFIEGTYEQYF. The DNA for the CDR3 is TGCGCCAGCAGCTTTATTGAGGGGACCTACGAGCAGTACTTC.

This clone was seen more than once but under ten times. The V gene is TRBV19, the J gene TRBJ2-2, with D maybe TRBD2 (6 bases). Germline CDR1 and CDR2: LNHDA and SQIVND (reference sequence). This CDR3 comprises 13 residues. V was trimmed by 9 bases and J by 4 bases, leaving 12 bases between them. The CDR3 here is CASSRTTTGELFF. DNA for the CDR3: TGTGCCAGCTCGAGGACTACCACCGGGGAGCTGTTTTTT.

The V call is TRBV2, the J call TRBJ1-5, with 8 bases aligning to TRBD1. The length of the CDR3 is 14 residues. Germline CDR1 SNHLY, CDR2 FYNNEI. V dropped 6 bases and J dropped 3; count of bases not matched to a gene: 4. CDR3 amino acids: CASRLDRVNQPQHF. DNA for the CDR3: TGTGCCAGCAGGCTGGACAGGGTCAATCAGCCCCAGCATTTT.

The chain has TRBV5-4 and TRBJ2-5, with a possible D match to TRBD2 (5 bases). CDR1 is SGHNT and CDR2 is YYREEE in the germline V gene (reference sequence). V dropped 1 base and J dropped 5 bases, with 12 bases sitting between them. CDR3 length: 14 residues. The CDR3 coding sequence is TGTGCCAGCAGCTTGTTCGGGCGGGTGGAGACCCAGTACTTC. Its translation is CASSLFGRVETQYF.

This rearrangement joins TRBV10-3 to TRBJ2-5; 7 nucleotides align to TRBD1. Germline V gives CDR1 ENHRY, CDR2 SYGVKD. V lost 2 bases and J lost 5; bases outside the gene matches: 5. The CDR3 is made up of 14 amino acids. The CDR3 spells CAISETGVSETQYF. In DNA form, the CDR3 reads TGTGCCATCAGTGAGACAGGGGTGAGCGAGACCCAGTACTTC.

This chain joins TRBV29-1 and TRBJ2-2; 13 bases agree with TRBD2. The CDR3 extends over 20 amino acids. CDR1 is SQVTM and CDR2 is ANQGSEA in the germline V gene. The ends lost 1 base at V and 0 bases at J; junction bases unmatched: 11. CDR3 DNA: TGCAGCGTTGAAGTTCTCCAGCCGACTAGCGGGAGGCCGAACACCGGGGAGCTGTTTTTT. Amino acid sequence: CSVEVLQPTSGRPNTGELFF.

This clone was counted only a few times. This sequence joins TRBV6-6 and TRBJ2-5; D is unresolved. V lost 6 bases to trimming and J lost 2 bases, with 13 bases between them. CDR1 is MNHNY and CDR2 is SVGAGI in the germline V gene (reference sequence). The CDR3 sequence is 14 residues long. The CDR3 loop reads CASRAYDFQETQYF. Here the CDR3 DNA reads TGTGCCAGCAGGGCTTACGATTTTCAAGAGACCCAGTACTTC.

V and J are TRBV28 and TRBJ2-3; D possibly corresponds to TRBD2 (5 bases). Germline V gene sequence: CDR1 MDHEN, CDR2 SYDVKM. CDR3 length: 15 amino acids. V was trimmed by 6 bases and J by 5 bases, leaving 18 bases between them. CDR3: CASRPGGPRGDTQYF. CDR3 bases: TGTGCCAGCAGGCCCGGAGGCCCCCGGGGAGATACGCAGTATTTT. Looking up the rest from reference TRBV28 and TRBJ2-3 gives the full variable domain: DVKVTQSSRYLVKRTGEKVFLECVQDMDHENMFWYRQDPGLGLRLIYFSYDVKMKEKGDIPEGYSVSREKKERFSLILESASTNQTSMYLCASRPGGPRGDTQYFGPGTRLTVL.

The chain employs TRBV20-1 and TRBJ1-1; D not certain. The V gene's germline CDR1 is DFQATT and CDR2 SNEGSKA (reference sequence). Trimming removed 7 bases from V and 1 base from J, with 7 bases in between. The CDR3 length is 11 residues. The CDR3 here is CSVAWNTEAFF. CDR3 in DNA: TGCAGTGTGGCCTGGAACACTGAAGCTTTCTTT.

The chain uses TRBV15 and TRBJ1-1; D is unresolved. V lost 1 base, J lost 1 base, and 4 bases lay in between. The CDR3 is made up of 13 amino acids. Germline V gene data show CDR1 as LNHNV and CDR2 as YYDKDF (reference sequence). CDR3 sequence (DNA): TGTGCCACCAGCAGAGGCAGGAACACTGAAGCTTTCTTT. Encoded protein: CATSRGRNTEAFF.

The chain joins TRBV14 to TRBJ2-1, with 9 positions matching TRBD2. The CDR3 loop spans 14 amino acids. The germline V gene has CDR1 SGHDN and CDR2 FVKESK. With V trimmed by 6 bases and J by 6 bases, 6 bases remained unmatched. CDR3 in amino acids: CASRAGGDGNEQFF. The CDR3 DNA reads TGTGCCAGCAGAGCGGGAGGTGATGGCAATGAGCAGTTCTTC. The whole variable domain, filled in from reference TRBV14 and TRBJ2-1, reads EAGVTQFPSHSVIEKGQTVTLRCDPISGHDNLYWYRRVMGKEIKFLLHFVKESKQDESGMPNNRFLAERTGGTYSTLKVQPAELEDSGVYFCASRAGGDGNEQFFGPGTRLTVL.

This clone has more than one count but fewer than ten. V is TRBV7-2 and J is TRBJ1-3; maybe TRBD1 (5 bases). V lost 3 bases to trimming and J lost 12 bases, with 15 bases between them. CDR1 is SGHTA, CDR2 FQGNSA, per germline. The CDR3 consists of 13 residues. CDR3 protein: CASSLGDQLLIYF. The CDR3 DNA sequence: TGTGCCAGCAGCTTGGGGGATCAACTCCTCATATATTTT.

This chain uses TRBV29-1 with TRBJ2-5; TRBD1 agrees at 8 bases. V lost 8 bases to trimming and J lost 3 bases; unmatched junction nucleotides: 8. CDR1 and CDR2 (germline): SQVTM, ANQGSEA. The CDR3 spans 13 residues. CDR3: CSNHSGGEETQYF. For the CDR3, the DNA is TGCAGCAACCACTCAGGGGGCGAAGAGACCCAGTACTTC.

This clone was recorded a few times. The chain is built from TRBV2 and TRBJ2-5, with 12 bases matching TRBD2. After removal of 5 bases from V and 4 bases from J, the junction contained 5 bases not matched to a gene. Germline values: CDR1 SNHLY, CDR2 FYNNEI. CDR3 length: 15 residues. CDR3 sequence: CASSLAGGPSETQYF. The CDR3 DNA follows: TGTGCCAGCAGTCTAGCGGGAGGGCCCTCAGAGACCCAGTACTTC.

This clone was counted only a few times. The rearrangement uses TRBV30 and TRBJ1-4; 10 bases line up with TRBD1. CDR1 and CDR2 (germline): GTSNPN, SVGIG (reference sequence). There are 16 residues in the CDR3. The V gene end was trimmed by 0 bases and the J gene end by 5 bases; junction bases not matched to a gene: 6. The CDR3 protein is CAWSVLRTGGNEKLFF. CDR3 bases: TGTGCCTGGAGTGTCCTTAGGACAGGGGGAAATGAAAAACTGTTTTTT.

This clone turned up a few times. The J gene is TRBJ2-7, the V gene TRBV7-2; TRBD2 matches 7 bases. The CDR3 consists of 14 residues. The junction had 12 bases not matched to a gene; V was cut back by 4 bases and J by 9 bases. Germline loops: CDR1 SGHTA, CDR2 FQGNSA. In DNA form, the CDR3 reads TGTGCCAGCAGCTCATCCGGGACTACCGTCCTGCAGTACTTC. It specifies CASSSSGTTVLQYF.